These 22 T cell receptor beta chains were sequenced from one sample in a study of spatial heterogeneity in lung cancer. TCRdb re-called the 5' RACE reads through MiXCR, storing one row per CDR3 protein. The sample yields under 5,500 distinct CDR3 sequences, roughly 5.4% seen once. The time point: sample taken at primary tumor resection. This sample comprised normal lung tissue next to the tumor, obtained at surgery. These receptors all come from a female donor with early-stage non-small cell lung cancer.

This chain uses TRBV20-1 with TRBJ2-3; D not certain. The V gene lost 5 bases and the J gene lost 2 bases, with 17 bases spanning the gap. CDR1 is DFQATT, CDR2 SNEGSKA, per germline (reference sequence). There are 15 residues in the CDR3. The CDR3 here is CSAPPYSTFTDTQYF. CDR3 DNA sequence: TGCAGTGCTCCTCCTTACTCGACATTCACAGATACGCAGTATTTT.

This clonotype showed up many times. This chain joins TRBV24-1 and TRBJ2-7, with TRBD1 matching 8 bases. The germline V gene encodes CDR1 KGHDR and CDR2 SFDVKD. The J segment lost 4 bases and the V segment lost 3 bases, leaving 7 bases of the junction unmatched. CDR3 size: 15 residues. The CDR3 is CATSDVAGGKYEQYF. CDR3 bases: TGTGCCACCAGTGATGTGGCAGGGGGCAAGTACGAGCAGTACTTC.

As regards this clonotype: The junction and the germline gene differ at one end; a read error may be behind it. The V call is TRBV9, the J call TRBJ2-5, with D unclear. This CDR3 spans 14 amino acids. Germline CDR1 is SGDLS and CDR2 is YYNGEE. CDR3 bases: TGTGCAAGCAGCGTATACGGAGTCAAAGAGACCCAGTACTTC. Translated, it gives CASSVYGVKETQYF.

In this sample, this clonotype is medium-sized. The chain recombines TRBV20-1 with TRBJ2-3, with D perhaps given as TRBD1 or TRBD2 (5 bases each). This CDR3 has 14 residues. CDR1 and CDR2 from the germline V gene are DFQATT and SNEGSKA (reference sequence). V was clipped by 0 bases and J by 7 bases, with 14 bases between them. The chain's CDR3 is CSARDLRGRHTQYF. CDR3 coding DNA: TGCAGTGCTAGAGATCTCCGGGGCAGGCATACGCAGTATTTT.

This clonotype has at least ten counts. The CDR3 nucleotides are TGTGCCAGCAGCGCCCGATCTAGCGGCGAGCAGTACTTC. It yields the protein CASSARSSGEQYF. The chain carries TRBV7-2 and TRBJ2-7; TRBD2 aligns across 7 bases. This CDR3 is 13 amino acids long. The V gene's germline CDR1 is SGHTA and CDR2 FQGNSA. The junction had 7 bases not matched to a gene; V was cut back by 5 bases and J by 6 bases.

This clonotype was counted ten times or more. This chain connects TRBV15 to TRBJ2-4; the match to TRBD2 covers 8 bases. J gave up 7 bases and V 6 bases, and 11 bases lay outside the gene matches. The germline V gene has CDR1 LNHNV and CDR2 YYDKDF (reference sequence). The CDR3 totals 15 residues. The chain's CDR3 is CATRSGRGLVNIQYF. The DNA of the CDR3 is TGTGCCACCAGATCCGGTAGGGGACTAGTGAACATTCAGTACTTC.

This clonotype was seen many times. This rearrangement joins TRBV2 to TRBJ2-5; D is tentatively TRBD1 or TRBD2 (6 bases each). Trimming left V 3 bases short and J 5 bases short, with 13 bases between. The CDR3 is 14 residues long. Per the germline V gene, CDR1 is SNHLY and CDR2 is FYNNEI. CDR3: CASSEGPGAETQYF. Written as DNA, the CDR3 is TGTGCCAGCAGTGAGGGACCGGGGGCGGAGACCCAGTACTTC.

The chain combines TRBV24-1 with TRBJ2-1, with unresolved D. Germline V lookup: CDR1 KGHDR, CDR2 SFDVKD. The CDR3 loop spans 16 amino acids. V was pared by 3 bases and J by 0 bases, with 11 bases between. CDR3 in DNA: TGTGCCACCAGTGATGAAACTGTTAGCTCCTACAATGAGCAGTTCTTC. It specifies CATSDETVSSYNEQFF.

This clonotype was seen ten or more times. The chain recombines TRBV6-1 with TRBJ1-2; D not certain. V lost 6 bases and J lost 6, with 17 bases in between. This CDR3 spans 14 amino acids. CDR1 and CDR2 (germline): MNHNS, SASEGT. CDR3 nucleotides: TGTGCCAGCAGGCAATTGAGTGAGACGGATGGCTACACCTTC. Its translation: CASRQLSETDGYTF.

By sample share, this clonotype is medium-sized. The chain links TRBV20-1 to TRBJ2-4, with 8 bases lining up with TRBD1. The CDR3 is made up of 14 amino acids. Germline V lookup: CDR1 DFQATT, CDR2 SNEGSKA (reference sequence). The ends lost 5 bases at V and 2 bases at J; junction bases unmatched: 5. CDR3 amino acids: CSAGDRISKNIQYF. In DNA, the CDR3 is TGCAGTGCTGGGGACAGGATCTCCAAAAACATTCAGTACTTC.

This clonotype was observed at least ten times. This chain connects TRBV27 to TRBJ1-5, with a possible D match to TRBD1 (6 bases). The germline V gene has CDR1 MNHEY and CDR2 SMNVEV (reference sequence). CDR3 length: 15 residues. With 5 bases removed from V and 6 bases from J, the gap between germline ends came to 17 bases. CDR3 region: CASSPLRGAAQPQHF. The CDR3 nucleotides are TGTGCCAGCAGTCCCCTACGGGGGGCGGCTCAGCCCCAGCATTTT.

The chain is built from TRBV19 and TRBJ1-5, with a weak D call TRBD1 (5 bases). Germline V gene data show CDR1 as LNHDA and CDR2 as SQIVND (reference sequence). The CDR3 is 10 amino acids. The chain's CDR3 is CETGDLRQHF. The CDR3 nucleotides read TGTGAAACGGGGGACTTGCGCCAGCATTTT.

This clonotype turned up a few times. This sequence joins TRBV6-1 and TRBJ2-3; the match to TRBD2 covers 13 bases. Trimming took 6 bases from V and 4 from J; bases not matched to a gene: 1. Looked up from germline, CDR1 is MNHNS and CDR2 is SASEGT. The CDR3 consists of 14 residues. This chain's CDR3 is CASSTSGRADTQYF. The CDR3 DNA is TGTGCCAGCAGCACTAGCGGGAGGGCAGATACGCAGTATTTT.

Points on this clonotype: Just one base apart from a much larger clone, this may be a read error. CDR3 protein: CAISGTGSCEQYF. The CDR3 bases are TGTGCCATCAGCGGGACAGGCTCCTGCGAGCAGTACTTC. The rearrangement links TRBV10-3 to TRBJ2-7, with 8 bases aligning to TRBD1. Looked up from germline, CDR1 is ENHRY and CDR2 is SYGVKD. This CDR3 contains 13 residues.

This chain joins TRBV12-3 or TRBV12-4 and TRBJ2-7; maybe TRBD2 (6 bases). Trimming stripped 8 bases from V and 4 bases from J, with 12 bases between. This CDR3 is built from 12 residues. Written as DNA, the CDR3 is TGTGCCAGCGGGCCGCGGGGATACGAGCAGTACTTC. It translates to CASGPRGYEQYF.

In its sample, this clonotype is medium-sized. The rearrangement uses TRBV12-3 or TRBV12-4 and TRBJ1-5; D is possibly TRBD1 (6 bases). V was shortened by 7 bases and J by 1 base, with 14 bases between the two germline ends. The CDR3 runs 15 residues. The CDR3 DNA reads TGTGCCAGCACCCTGGGGGGGGCAAGCAATCAGCCCCAGCATTTT. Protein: CASTLGGASNQPQHF.

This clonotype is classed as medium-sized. CDR3 sequence (DNA): TGTGCCAGCAGCGAGACTAGCGGGAGGGCCGGGGAGCTGTTTTTT. The encoded protein is CASSETSGRAGELFF. The rearrangement uses TRBV12-3 or TRBV12-4 and TRBJ2-2, with 14 bases lining up with TRBD2. The CDR3 is 15 residues long. Trimming at V came to 6 bases and at J to 6 bases, leaving 3 bases not matched to a gene.

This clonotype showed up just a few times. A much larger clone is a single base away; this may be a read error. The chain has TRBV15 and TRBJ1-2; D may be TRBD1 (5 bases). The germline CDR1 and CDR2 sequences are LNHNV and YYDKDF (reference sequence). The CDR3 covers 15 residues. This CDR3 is CATSSPGRTESGYNF. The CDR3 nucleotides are TGTGCCACCAGCAGTCCGGGACGGACGGAGAGTGGCTACAACTTC.

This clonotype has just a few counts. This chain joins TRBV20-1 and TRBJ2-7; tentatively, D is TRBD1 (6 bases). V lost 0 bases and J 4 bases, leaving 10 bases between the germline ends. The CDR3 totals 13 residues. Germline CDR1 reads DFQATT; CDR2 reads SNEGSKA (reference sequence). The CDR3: CSARDPQGYEQYF. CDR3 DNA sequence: TGCAGTGCTAGAGACCCCCAGGGGTACGAGCAGTACTTC.

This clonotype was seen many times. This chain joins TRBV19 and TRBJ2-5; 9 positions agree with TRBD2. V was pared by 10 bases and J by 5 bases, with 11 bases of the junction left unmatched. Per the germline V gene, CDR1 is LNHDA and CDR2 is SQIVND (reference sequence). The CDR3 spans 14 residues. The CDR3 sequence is CATRRGTSWETQYF. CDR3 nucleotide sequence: TGTGCCACCCGAAGGGGGACTAGCTGGGAGACCCAGTACTTC.

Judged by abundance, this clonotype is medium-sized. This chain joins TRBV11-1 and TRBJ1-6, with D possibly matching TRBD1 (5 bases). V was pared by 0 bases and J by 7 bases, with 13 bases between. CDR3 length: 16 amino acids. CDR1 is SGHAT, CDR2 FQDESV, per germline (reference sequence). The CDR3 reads CASSLASTVPNSPLHF. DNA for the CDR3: TGTGCCAGCAGCTTAGCATCGACAGTCCCAAATTCACCCCTCCACTTT.

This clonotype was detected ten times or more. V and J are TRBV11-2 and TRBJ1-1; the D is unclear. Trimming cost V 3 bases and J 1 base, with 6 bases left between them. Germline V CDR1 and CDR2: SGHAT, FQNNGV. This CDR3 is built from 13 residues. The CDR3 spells CASSFSENTEAFF. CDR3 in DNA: TGTGCCAGCAGCTTCTCAGAGAACACTGAAGCTTTCTTT.